This T cell receptor (beta chain) was identified in a study of vaccination and CD4 T cells after COVID-19. V was pared by 5 bases and J by 11 bases, with 9 bases between. Germline V lookup: CDR1 MNHNS, CDR2 SASEGT. This CDR3 is built from 10 residues. Sequencing of the DNA from cultured CD4+ T cells was carried out with the Oncomine TCR Beta short-read assay. Cultured CD4+ T cells yielded the extracted genomic DNA. TCRdb reprocessed the PCR reads with MiXCR, giving one entry per CDR3 protein. The table records several thousand distinct CDR3 sequences, around 28% of them present only once. This clonotype occurred once. Its antigen is not identified. Treatment described: approximately nine-day PBMC culture with coronavirus spike peptide pools or control peptides (ViraFEST assay). Collection of the unexposed donor's CD4+ T cells took place before the COVID-19 pandemic (2011-2018).

The clonotype originates from a human donor in good health. This sequence joins TRBV6-1 and TRBJ1-1; possibly TRBD1 for D (6 bases). The sequencing input was CD4+ T cells from blood, cultured in vitro. The CDR3 nucleotides read TGTGCCAGCAGTAACACAGGGGCTTTCTTT. Translation: CASSNTGAFF.